The following is a T cell receptor (beta chain) sequence with its context. With a much larger clone just one base away, this may be a read error. V lost 5 bases to trimming and J lost 3 bases, with 22 bases between them. The length of the CDR3 is 17 residues. Germline V gene lookup returns CDR1 ENHRY and CDR2 SYGVKD. This specimen belongs to a study of CD8+CD57+ T cells in acquired aplastic anemia. Study details: Sorted CD4+ and CD8+ cells gave an average of roughly 3 ug of DNA.

Genomic DNA templated the TCR beta VDJ and CDR3 profiling. TCRdb processed the reads anew with MiXCR; each CDR3 protein has one entry. Seen here are around 190,000 distinct CDR3 sequences, roughly half observed once, and the top ten hold approximately 15%. The V and J genes are TRBV10-3 and TRBJ1-1; D perhaps matches TRBD1 (5 bases). Sequencing input: sorted CD4+, CD8+, or CD8+CD57+ T cells (not recorded which) from PBMCs. The sequence was obtained from a human donor in good health, serving as a control. CDR3: CAISYSSGADAYTEAFF. In DNA, the CDR3 is TGTGCCATCAGTTACTCGTCTGGGGCAGATGCTTACACTGAAGCTTTCTTT.